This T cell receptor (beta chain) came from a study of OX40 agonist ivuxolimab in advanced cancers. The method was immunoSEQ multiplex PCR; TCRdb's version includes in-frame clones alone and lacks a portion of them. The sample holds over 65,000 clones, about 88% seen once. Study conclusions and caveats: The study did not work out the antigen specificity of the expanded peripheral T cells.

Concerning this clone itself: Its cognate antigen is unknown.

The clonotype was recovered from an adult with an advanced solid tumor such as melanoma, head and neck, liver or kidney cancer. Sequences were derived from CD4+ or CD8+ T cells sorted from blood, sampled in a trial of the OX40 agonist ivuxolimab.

This chain's CDR3 is CASSSGQGKVRTEAFF. The CDR3, as DNA: TGTGCCAGCAGCTCAGGACAGGGAAAGGTGAGGACTGAAGCTTTCTTT. J is TRBJ1-1 and V is TRBV13; the match to TRBD1 covers 8 bases. Trimming removed 4 bases from V and 5 bases from J; junction bases left unmatched: 12. CDR1 and CDR2 from the germline V gene are PRHDT and FYEKMQ (reference sequence). CDR3 size: 16 residues. The whole variable domain, filled in from reference TRBV13 and TRBJ1-1, reads AAGVIQSPRHLIKEKRETATLKCYPIPRHDTVYWYQQGPGQDPQFLISFYEKMQSDKGSIPDRFSAQQFSDYHSELNMSSLELGDSALYFCASSSGQGKVRTEAFFGQGTRLTVV.